This entry lists 27 T cell receptor beta chains sequenced from one sample in a study of cytomegalovirus exposure and HLA in healthy donors. Use of 60 Vbeta and 13 Jbeta primers characterized the PCR. The method was immunoSEQ multiplex PCR; TCRdb's version includes in-frame clones alone and lacks a portion of them. The sample records tens of thousands of clones, about 76% being singletons. The source material was PBMCs. Every receptor here comes from a man aged 45-65 years in good health and CMV-seronegative.

The chain couples TRBV7-9 to TRBJ1-2, with a possible D match to TRBD1 (5 bases). The germline V and J ends were trimmed by 3 bases and 8 bases, with 13 bases remaining between them. Germline assignment: CDR1 SEHNR and CDR2 FQNEAQ (reference sequence). The CDR3 covers 13 residues. CDR3 sequence reads: CASSLTAGTGYTF. The CDR3 DNA sequence: TGTGCCAGCAGCTTGACAGCCGGTACAGGCTACACCTTC.

This chain links TRBV19 with TRBJ2-3; D is perhaps TRBD2 (6 bases). Between the trimmed V and J ends, which lost 3 bases and 2 bases, there was a span of 15 bases. This CDR3 spans 16 amino acids. Per the germline V gene, CDR1 is LNHDA and CDR2 is SQIVND (reference sequence). The CDR3 coding sequence is TGTGCCAGTAGTATTTATAGGAGGGATAACACAGATACGCAGTATTTT. Translating it yields CASSIYRRDNTDTQYF.

The chain uses TRBV6-5 and TRBJ1-2; D perhaps matches TRBD1 (5 bases). This CDR3 contains 11 residues. V lost 5 bases and J lost 4, with 5 bases in between. In germline, CDR1 is MNHEY, CDR2 SVGAGI. CDR3 loop: CASSRGYGYTF. The CDR3 region has the DNA TGTGCCAGCAGTAGGGGCTATGGCTACACCTTC.

This chain links TRBV4-1 with TRBJ2-5; TRBD1 is a possible D gene (6 bases). The V end was cut by 6 bases, the J end by 3 bases, with 11 bases between. Germline lookup yields CDR1 MGHRA and CDR2 YSYEKL. This CDR3 has 13 amino acids. DNA for the CDR3: TGCGCCAGCAGTGGAGAGGGGGAAGAGACCCAGTACTTC. Amino acid sequence: CASSGEGEETQYF.

The CDR3 DNA follows: TGTGCCAGCAGCTTAATGGGGGCTAATGAGCAGTTCTTC. Translating it yields CASSLMGANEQFF. This chain links TRBV7-3 with TRBJ2-1, with D possibly TRBD1 on 6 matching bases. The germline V gene has CDR1 SGHTA and CDR2 FQGTGA. With 1 base removed from V and 7 bases from J, the gap between germline ends came to 8 bases. CDR3 length: 13 amino acids.

The chain is built from TRBV6-1 and TRBJ1-4; possibly TRBD1 for D (6 bases). V lost 1 base and J lost 8, with 11 bases in between. The CDR3 has 14 amino acids. Germline V gives CDR1 MNHNS, CDR2 SASEGT. Here the CDR3 DNA reads TGTGCCAGCAGTGAAGACAGGGTCTACGAAAAACTGTTTTTT. This translates into CASSEDRVYEKLFF.

V usage is TRBV6-1 and J usage is TRBJ2-2; the D gene is possibly TRBD1 (6 bases). The CDR3 has 14 amino acids. Trimming took 3 bases from V and 3 from J, leaving 8 bases between them. Germline assignment: CDR1 MNHNS and CDR2 SASEGT. The DNA of the CDR3 is TGTGCCAGCAGTGAGCCAGGGGACACCGGGGAGCTGTTTTTT. This sequence encodes CASSEPGDTGELFF.

The CDR3 region has the DNA TGTGCCAGCAGCTTAGACCCGGGACAGATGAACACCGGGGAGCTGTTTTTT. Its protein is CASSLDPGQMNTGELFF. The chain has TRBV7-6 and TRBJ2-2, with 7 bases matching TRBD1. Germline CDR1 and CDR2: SGHVS and FNYEAQ. The CDR3 is made up of 17 amino acids. J gave up 1 base and V 1 base, and 6 bases lay outside the gene matches.

The V call is TRBV7-3, the J call TRBJ1-1, with a possible D match to TRBD1 (5 bases). CDR3 length: 14 amino acids. Germline CDR1 is SGHTA and CDR2 is FQGTGA. V shed 5 bases and J shed 3 bases, with 13 bases lying between them. The CDR3 loop is CASSPLGTDTEAFF. The CDR3 bases are TGTGCCAGCAGCCCCCTCGGGACTGACACTGAAGCTTTCTTT.

The gene calls are TRBV11-1 and TRBJ2-7; the D gene is possibly TRBD2 (5 bases). V lost 5 bases, J lost 7 bases, and 12 bases lay in between. This CDR3 has 12 amino acids. Germline-derived CDR1 and CDR2 are SGHAT and FQDESV (reference sequence). CDR3 region: CASSPRSGEQYF. In DNA form, the CDR3 reads TGTGCCAGCAGCCCTAGGTCGGGGGAGCAGTACTTC.

This clone was picked up a small number of times. The chain has TRBV6-5 and TRBJ1-6; 10 nucleotides line up with TRBD1. With 6 bases clipped from V and 12 bases from J, the junction kept 11 bases outside the gene matches. This CDR3 has 15 amino acids. The germline gives CDR1 MNHEY, CDR2 SVGAGI. The CDR3 spells CASSLTGTGELPLHF. CDR3 bases: TGTGCCAGCAGCTTAACCGGGACAGGGGAATTACCCCTCCACTTT.

The rearrangement links TRBV9 to TRBJ1-4; the D is unclear. Germline loops: CDR1 SGDLS, CDR2 YYNGEE. V was trimmed by 3 bases and J by 6 bases, leaving 15 bases between them. The CDR3 has 15 residues. The CDR3 loop is CASSAGMGWDEKLFF. The CDR3 DNA follows: TGTGCCAGCAGCGCGGGGATGGGGTGGGATGAAAAACTGTTTTTT.

The CDR3 spells CASSQVGQGARGTGELFF. CDR3 nucleotide sequence: TGTGCCAGCAGCCAAGTTGGACAGGGGGCGCGGGGCACCGGGGAGCTGTTTTTT. The chain carries TRBV14 and TRBJ2-2, with 11 bases identical to TRBD1. The CDR3 covers 18 residues. Germline V gene lookup returns CDR1 SGHDN and CDR2 FVKESK. J gave up 4 bases and V 1 base, and 8 bases lay outside the gene matches.

This chain links TRBV7-3 with TRBJ2-5; TRBD2 agrees at 9 bases. The CDR3 consists of 16 residues. After removal of 5 bases from V and 9 bases from J, the junction contained 16 bases not matched to a gene. From germline, CDR1 is SGHTA and CDR2 FQGTGA. The CDR3 nucleotides read TGTGCCAGCAGCGCCGAAGGGGCGGGGGGGCCGTTTGCCCAGTACTTC. Translation gives CASSAEGAGGPFAQYF. Full variable domain (rest looked up from reference TRBV7-3 and TRBJ2-5): GAGVSQTPSNKVTEKGKYVELRCDPISGHTALYWYRQSLGQGPEFLIYFQGTGAADDSGLPNDRFFAVRPEGSVSTLKIQRTERGDSAVYLCASSAEGAGGPFAQYFGPGTRLLVL.

V usage is TRBV11-3 and J usage is TRBJ2-1; 12 bases are a match to TRBD2. The germline V gene encodes CDR1 SGHNT and CDR2 YENEEA. Unmatched junction bases numbered 6, after V lost 5 bases and J lost 7 bases. The CDR3 is 15 residues long. DNA of the CDR3: TGTGCCAGCAGCCAAGGACTAGCGGGGTGGAATGAGCAGTTCTTC. This translates into CASSQGLAGWNEQFF.

This chain links TRBV9 with TRBJ2-3, with TRBD1 as a possible D gene (5 bases). The germline V gene has CDR1 SGDLS and CDR2 YYNGEE. The length of the CDR3 is 18 residues. With 0 bases removed from V and 2 bases from J, the gap between germline ends came to 19 bases. This CDR3 reads CASSVGPWTLGDTDTQYF. The CDR3, as DNA: TGTGCCAGCAGCGTAGGACCGTGGACACTGGGCGACACAGATACGCAGTATTTT.

The genes are TRBV7-8 and TRBJ1-3; TRBD1 aligns across 7 bases. Germline V gives CDR1 SGHVS, CDR2 FQNEAQ. The CDR3 is 14 residues long. Germline trimming cut 5 bases from V and 6 bases from J; bases unmatched to any gene: 7. The CDR3 sequence: CASSQTTGPNTIYF. The CDR3, as DNA: TGTGCCAGCAGCCAGACGACAGGGCCAAACACCATATATTTT.

The V call is TRBV2, the J call TRBJ2-5, with a weak D call TRBD2 (7 bases). Looked up from germline, CDR1 is SNHLY and CDR2 is FYNNEI. This CDR3 region has 16 residues. Trimming shortened V by 4 bases and J by 2 bases, and 17 bases separated the two germline ends. CDR3 nucleotides: TGTGCCAGCAGTGCCGGGGGGCTAGCGCCACAAGAGACCCAGTACTTC. This encodes CASSAGGLAPQETQYF.

As DNA, the CDR3 is TGTGCCAGCAGCCAAGATATCGGCACCGGGGAGCTGTTTTTT. This codes for CASSQDIGTGELFF. V gene TRBV14 combines with J gene TRBJ2-2; D unclear. Trimming took 0 bases from V and 4 from J, leaving 6 bases between them. The CDR3 covers 14 residues. CDR1 is SGHDN, CDR2 FVKESK, per germline.

The rearrangement uses TRBV7-9 and TRBJ1-1; D is unclear. The ends were cut back, 5 bases at V and 6 bases at J, with 13 bases in the middle. The CDR3 length is 13 residues. Germline-derived CDR1 and CDR2 are SEHNR and FQNEAQ (reference sequence). CDR3 sequence: CASSGGMVAEAFF. CDR3 DNA: TGTGCCAGCAGCGGCGGGATGGTGGCTGAAGCTTTCTTT.

The chain employs TRBV10-1 and TRBJ1-2, with TRBD1 identical over 9 bases. This CDR3 has 13 amino acids. The V gene's germline CDR1 is WNHNN and CDR2 SYGVQD (reference sequence). Germline trimming cut 3 bases from V and 6 bases from J; bases unmatched to any gene: 2. In nucleotides, the CDR3 is TGCGCCAGCAGTGACGGGACAGGGAATGGCTACACCTTC. This codes for CASSDGTGNGYTF.

The chain is built from TRBV7-2 and TRBJ1-2; D is ambiguous. The CDR3 contains 13 residues. Germline V CDR1 and CDR2: SGHTA, FQGNSA. The germline V and J ends were trimmed by 5 bases and 8 bases, with 15 bases remaining between them. CDR3 loop: CASSPEILRGYTF. The CDR3 coding sequence is TGTGCCAGCAGCCCCGAGATACTGCGAGGCTACACCTTC.

This clone was recorded once. This chain uses TRBV15 with TRBJ1-1; D possibly corresponds to TRBD1 (5 bases). The CDR3 sequence is 14 residues long. V lost 2 bases to trimming and J lost 4 bases, with 11 bases between them. Germline CDR1 and CDR2: LNHNV and YYDKDF (reference sequence). CDR3 loop: CATSRYQGGTEAFF. The CDR3 nucleotides are TGTGCCACCAGCAGATATCAGGGAGGCACTGAAGCTTTCTTT.

This clone was observed a few times. The chain's CDR3 is CASSLTPRGGTDTQYF. The CDR3 bases are TGTGCCAGCAGCCTGACTCCTCGGGGGGGCACAGATACGCAGTATTTT. The chain is built from TRBV4-2 and TRBJ2-3, with TRBD2 matching over 7 bases. CDR1 LGHNA and CDR2 YNFKEQ come from the germline V gene. V was pared by 4 bases and J by 1 base, with 8 bases of the junction left unmatched. This CDR3 is built from 16 residues.

The sample holds a few counts of this clone. The chain employs TRBV7-8 and TRBJ2-7, with D perhaps matching TRBD1 (5 bases). The CDR3 sequence is 12 residues long. Germline CDR1 is SGHVS and CDR2 is FQNEAQ. V lost 3 bases to trimming and J lost 6 bases, with 9 bases between them. The chain's CDR3 is CASSFKGREQYF. The CDR3 region has the DNA TGTGCCAGCAGCTTCAAGGGGCGCGAGCAGTACTTC. Variable domain in full (rest from reference TRBV7-8 and TRBJ2-7): GAGVSQSPRYKVAKRGQDVALRCDPISGHVSLFWYQQALGQGPEFLTYFQNEAQLDKSGLPSDRFFAERPEGSVSTLKIQRTQQEDSAVYLCASSFKGREQYFGPGTRLTVT.

The V gene is TRBV6-5, the J gene TRBJ1-2; 8 bases line up with TRBD1. The junction had 6 bases not matched to a gene; V was cut back by 4 bases and J by 5 bases. This CDR3 region has 14 residues. Germline lookup yields CDR1 MNHEY and CDR2 SVGAGI. For the CDR3, the DNA is TGTGCCAGCAGTTTGACAGGGGATGGGTATGGCTACACCTTC. This encodes CASSLTGDGYGYTF.

In its sample, this clone was seen once. The V and J genes are TRBV9 and TRBJ2-7, with D unresolved. CDR1 and CDR2 (germline): SGDLS, YYNGEE. Between the trimmed V and J ends, which lost 3 bases and 1 base, there was a span of 8 bases. The CDR3 runs to 13 residues. The CDR3 protein is CASSATSSYEQYF. The CDR3 region has the DNA TGTGCCAGCAGCGCAACGAGTTCCTACGAGCAGTACTTC.